This TCR beta chain is drawn from a study of T cells in Graves' hyperthyroidism and ophthalmopathy. Sample collection date corresponds to first hyperthyroidism diagnosis, prior to any ophthalmopathy symptoms. Amplification yielded TCR beta CDR3 regions, with RNA transcripts as the source. The HTBI primer set served for first-round RT-PCR of the TCR CDR3. TCRdb redid the calling of the multiplex PCR reads with MiXCR, one entry per CDR3 protein. The data show about 720,000 distinct CDR3 sequences, around 20% seen once. The CDR3 length is 14 residues. Germline V lookup: CDR1 MNHEY, CDR2 SVGAGI. After removal of 2 bases from V and 1 base from J, the junction contained 1 base not matched to a gene. At least ten counts were recorded for this clonotype. Its antigen is unidentified. Study results and limitations: In blood, most of the thyroid clonotypes expanded above 0.001 were also present.

The clonotype originates from a woman between 50 and 59 years old with Graves' hyperthyroidism that later progressed to Graves' ophthalmopathy. Input material: blood. The chain is built from TRBV6-5 and TRBJ2-5; 7 bases agree with TRBD1. The CDR3 protein is CASSYGTVQETQYF. Here the CDR3 DNA reads TGTGCCAGCAGTTACGGGACAGTCCAAGAGACCCAGTACTTC.